This T cell receptor beta chain was sequenced during a study of CD8 T cells in ankylosing spondylitis. The study, taken as a whole, reports: Matched synovial fluid from ankylosing spondylitis patients was reported to be enriched for disease-linked clones. Clones that were linked to disease were CD8+ and were relatively rare in peripheral blood. Several highly homologous variants made up a TCR beta motif, and this motif appeared characteristic of ankylosing spondylitis blood.

This clonotype was counted at least ten times. No antigen is known for it. Generation of TCR beta libraries employed quantitative 5'-RACE incorporating molecular barcodes. TCRdb independently ran MiXCR on the 5' RACE reads; one entry per CDR3 protein. The table shows roughly 300,000 distinct CDR3 sequences, with 8% occurring only once. The CDR3 covers 13 residues. CDR1 MNHEY and CDR2 SVGEGT come from the germline V gene. V was pared by 9 bases and J by 3 bases, with 2 bases of the junction left unmatched. The specimen sequenced was blood, either unsorted or a sorted T cell fraction (not recorded which). This rearrangement joins TRBV6-2 or TRBV6-3 to TRBJ2-3; 11 bases agree with TRBD2. The clonotype originates from a male donor with ankylosing spondylitis. The CDR3 bases are TGTGCCAGTGGACTAGCGGGTACAGATACGCAGTATTTT. It encodes CASGLAGTDTQYF.